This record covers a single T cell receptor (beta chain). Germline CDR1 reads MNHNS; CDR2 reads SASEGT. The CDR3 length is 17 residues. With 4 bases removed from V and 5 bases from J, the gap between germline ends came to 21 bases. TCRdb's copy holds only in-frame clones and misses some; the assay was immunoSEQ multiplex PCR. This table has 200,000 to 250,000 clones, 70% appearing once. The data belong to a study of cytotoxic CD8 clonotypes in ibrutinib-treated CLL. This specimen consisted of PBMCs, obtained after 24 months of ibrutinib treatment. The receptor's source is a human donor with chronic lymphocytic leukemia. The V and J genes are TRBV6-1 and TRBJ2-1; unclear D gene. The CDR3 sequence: CASSGRESFPRHNEQFF. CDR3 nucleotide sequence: TGTGCCAGCAGTGGCCGAGAGTCTTTCCCAAGACACAATGAGCAGTTCTTC.